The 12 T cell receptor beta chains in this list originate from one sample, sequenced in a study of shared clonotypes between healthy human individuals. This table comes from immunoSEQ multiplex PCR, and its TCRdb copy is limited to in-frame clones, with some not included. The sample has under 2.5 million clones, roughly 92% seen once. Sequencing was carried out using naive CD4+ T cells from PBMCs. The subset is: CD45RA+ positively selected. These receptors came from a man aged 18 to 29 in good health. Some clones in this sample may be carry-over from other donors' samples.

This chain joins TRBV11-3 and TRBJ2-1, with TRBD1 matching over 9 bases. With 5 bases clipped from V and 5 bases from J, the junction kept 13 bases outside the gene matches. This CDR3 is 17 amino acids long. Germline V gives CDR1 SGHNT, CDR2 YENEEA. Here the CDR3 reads CASSAVFGTGRHNEQFF. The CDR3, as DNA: TGTGCCAGCAGCGCGGTATTCGGGACAGGGCGACACAATGAGCAGTTCTTC.

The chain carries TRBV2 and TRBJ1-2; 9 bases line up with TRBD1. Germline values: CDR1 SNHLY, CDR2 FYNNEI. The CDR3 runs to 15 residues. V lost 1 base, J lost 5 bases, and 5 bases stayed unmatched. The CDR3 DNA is TGTGCCAGCAGTGAAGTACACAGGGGGCTTTATGGCTACACCTTC. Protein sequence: CASSEVHRGLYGYTF.

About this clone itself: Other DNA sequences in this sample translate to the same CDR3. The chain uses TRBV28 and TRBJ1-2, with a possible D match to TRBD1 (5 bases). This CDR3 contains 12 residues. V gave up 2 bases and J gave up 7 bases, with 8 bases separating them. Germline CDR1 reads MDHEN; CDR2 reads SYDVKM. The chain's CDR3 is CASSLGAGGYTF. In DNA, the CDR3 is TGTGCCAGCAGTTTAGGGGCAGGTGGCTACACCTTC.

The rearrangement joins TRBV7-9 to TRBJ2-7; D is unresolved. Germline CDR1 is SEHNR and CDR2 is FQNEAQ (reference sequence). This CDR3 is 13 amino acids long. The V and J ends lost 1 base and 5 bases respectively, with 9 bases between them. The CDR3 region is CASSLGVRNEQYF. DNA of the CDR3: TGTGCCAGCAGCTTAGGTGTCCGGAACGAGCAGTACTTC. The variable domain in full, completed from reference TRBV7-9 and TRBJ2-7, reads DTGVSQNPRHKITKRGQNVTFRCDPISEHNRLYWYRQTLGQGPEFLTYFQNEAQLEKSRLLSDRFSAERPKGSFSTLEIQRTEQGDSAMYLCASSLGVRNEQYFGPGTRLTVT.

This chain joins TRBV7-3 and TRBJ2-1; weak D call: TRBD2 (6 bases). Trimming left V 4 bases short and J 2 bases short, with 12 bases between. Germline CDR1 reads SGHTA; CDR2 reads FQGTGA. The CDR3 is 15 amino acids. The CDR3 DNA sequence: TGTGCCAGCAGCTCGTGGGACTCAACCTACAATGAGCAGTTCTTC. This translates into CASSSWDSTYNEQFF.

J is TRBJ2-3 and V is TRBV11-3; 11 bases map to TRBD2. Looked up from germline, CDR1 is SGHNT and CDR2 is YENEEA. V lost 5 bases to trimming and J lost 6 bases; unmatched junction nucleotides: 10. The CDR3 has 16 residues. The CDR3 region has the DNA TGTGCCAGCAGCGGCGGGACTAGCGGTCTAGCGGATACGCAGTATTTT. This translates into CASSGGTSGLADTQYF.

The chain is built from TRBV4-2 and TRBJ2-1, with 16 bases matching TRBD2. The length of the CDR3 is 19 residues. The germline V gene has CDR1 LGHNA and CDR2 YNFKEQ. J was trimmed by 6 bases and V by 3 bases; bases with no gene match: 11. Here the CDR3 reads CASSQKPGLAGGFTNEQFF. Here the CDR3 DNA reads TGTGCCAGCAGCCAGAAACCGGGACTAGCGGGAGGGTTCACCAATGAGCAGTTCTTC.

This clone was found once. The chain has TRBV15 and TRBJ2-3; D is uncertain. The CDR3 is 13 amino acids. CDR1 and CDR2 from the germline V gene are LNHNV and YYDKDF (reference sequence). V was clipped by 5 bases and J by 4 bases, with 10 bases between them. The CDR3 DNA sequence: TGTGCCACCAGCCTTTCAGGATCAGATACGCAGTATTTT. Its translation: CATSLSGSDTQYF. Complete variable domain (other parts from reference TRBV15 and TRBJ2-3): DAMVIQNPRYQVTQFGKPVTLSCSQTLNHNVMYWYQQKSSQAPKLLFHYYDKDFNNEADTPDNFQSRRPNTSFCFLDIRSPGLGDTAMYLCATSLSGSDTQYFGPGTRLTVL.

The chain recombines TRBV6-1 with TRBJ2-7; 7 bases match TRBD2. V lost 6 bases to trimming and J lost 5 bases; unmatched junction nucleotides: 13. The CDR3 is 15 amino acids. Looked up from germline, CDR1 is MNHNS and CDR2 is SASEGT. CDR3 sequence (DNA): TGTGCCAGCAGCCCCTCGGGGGGAGCTGGCCACGAGCAGTACTTC. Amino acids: CASSPSGGAGHEQYF.

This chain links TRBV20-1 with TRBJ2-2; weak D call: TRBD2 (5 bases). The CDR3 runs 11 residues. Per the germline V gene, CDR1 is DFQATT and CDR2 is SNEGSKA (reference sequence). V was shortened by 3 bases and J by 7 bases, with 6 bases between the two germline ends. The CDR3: CSASRGGELFF. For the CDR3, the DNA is TGCAGTGCTAGTCGGGGCGGGGAGCTGTTTTTT.

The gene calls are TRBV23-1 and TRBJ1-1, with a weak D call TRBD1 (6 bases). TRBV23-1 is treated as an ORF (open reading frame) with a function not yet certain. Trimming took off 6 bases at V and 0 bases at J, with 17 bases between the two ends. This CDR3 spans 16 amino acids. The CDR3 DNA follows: TGCGCCAGCAGAGGGGGTGTAGCGAGACTGAACACTGAAGCTTTCTTT. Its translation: CASRGGVARLNTEAFF.

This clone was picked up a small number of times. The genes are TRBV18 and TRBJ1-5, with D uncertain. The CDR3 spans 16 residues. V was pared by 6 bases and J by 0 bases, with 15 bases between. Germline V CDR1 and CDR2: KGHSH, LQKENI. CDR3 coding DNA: TGTGCCAGCTCGCGGGAGGGTTACAATAGCAATCAGCCCCAGCATTTT. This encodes CASSREGYNSNQPQHF.